Below, 12 T cell receptor beta chains from the same sample are listed, as sequenced in a study of T cells after yellow fever vaccination. TCRdb called the 5' RACE reads again in MiXCR, with one record for every CDR3 protein. The table includes around 230,000 distinct CDR3 sequences, less than 7.5% detected once. The source material was CD4+ T cells sorted from PBMCs, sampled on the day of the yellow fever booster vaccination. These receptor sequences come from a man between 25 and 39 years old who received the YFV17D yellow fever vaccine.

This clonotype has at least ten counts. The chain employs TRBV10-3 and TRBJ2-3, with 10 bases matching TRBD1. J lost 2 bases, V lost 10 bases, and 6 bases had no gene match. Per the germline V gene, CDR1 is ENHRY and CDR2 is SYGVKD. This CDR3 contains 14 residues. The CDR3 DNA reads TGTGCCACCGGGACAGGGGCTCCCACAGATACGCAGTATTTT. Protein: CATGTGAPTDTQYF.

In this sample, this clonotype turned up many times. The chain links TRBV7-2 to TRBJ2-7; no clear D. Per germline, CDR1 SGHTA and CDR2 FQGNSA. This CDR3 region has 14 residues. Trimming stripped 6 bases from V and 3 bases from J, with 15 bases between. In DNA, the CDR3 is TGTGCCAGCAGTCCAAGATCGTCGGGCTACGAGCAGTACTTC. Amino acid sequence: CASSPRSSGYEQYF.

At least ten counts were recorded for this clonotype. This chain connects TRBV12-3 or TRBV12-4 to TRBJ2-1; 13 nucleotides agree with TRBD2. The CDR3 runs to 13 residues. J gave up 6 bases and V 10 bases, and 3 bases lay outside the gene matches. The CDR3 DNA follows: TGTGCCACCAGACTAGCGGGAGGCAATGAGCAGTTCTTC. This encodes CATRLAGGNEQFF.

The chain is built from TRBV19 and TRBJ2-2, with D hard to call. This CDR3 contains 15 residues. Germline V lookup: CDR1 LNHDA, CDR2 SQIVND (reference sequence). V was shortened by 8 bases and J by 0 bases, with 13 bases between the two germline ends. In DNA form, the CDR3 reads TGTGCCAGTTGGCACGGCCGAGCGAACACCGGGGAGCTGTTTTTT. This translates into CASWHGRANTGELFF.

The table lists this clonotype with a count of one. A much bigger clone sits one base away, suggesting this may be a read error. The rearrangement links TRBV20-1 to TRBJ2-7; TRBD1 matches 10 bases. The V and J ends lost 6 bases and 6 bases, in that order; junction bases with no gene match: 17. The CDR3 runs 16 residues. Germline assignment: CDR1 DFQATT and CDR2 SNEGSKA (reference sequence). CDR3 protein: CSAPTRAATGGREQYF. CDR3 in DNA: TGCAGTGCCCCTACCAGAGCCGCGACAGGGGGCCGCGAGCAGTACTTC.

This clonotype was found a few times. This rearrangement joins TRBV5-1 to TRBJ1-5, with D possibly TRBD1 on 6 matching bases. The CDR3 extends over 15 amino acids. The V gene lost 0 bases and the J gene lost 3 bases, with 10 bases spanning the gap. Germline CDR1 reads SGHRS; CDR2 reads YFSETQ. CDR3 nucleotide sequence: TGCGCCAGCAGCTTGGCCGGACAGTACAATCAGCCCCAGCATTTT. It codes for CASSLAGQYNQPQHF.

This clonotype was recorded many times. The chain links TRBV7-9 to TRBJ1-4; D perhaps matches TRBD1 (6 bases). The CDR3 is made up of 15 amino acids. The germline gives CDR1 SEHNR, CDR2 FQNEAQ (reference sequence). Between the trimmed V and J ends, which lost 1 base and 8 bases, there was a span of 14 bases. CDR3 sequence reads: CASSLVAGGGEKLFF. The DNA of the CDR3 is TGTGCCAGCAGCTTAGTCGCAGGCGGGGGCGAAAAACTGTTTTTT.

This chain uses TRBV21-1 with TRBJ2-1; the table gives TRBD2 as D, unverified against the DNA. TRBV21-1 is deemed a pseudogene. There are 16 residues in the CDR3. Here the CDR3 reads CASSNLRGSSYNEQFF. The CDR3 DNA reads TGTGCCAGCAGCAACTTGCGGGGTAGCTCCTACAATGAGCAGTTCTTC.

This clonotype was observed many times. The V and J genes are TRBV27 and TRBJ1-5; D unresolved. CDR1 is MNHEY, CDR2 SMNVEV, per germline (reference sequence). Trimming shortened V by 5 bases and J by 4 bases, and 9 bases separated the two germline ends. CDR3 length: 13 residues. The CDR3 loop is CASSPGQNQPQHF. The DNA of the CDR3 is TGTGCCAGCAGTCCCGGGCAAAATCAGCCCCAGCATTTT.

The chain couples TRBV15 to TRBJ2-5, with 7 positions matching TRBD1. This CDR3 has 17 residues. The V segment lost 3 bases and the J segment 0 bases; nucleotides outside the gene matches: 10. Germline V gives CDR1 LNHNV, CDR2 YYDKDF (reference sequence). CDR3: CATSSPRQGRYQETQYF. The DNA of the CDR3 is TGTGCCACCAGCAGCCCTCGACAGGGACGGTACCAAGAGACCCAGTACTTC.

The chain has TRBV4-1 and TRBJ2-1, with D possibly TRBD2 on 6 matching bases. Per the germline V gene, CDR1 is MGHRA and CDR2 is YSYEKL. The V gene lost 9 bases and the J gene lost 3 bases, with 12 bases spanning the gap. The length of the CDR3 is 13 residues. Written as DNA, the CDR3 is TGCGCCAGTTCGACGGGAGACTACAATGAGCAGTTCTTC. This encodes CASSTGDYNEQFF.

This clonotype came up many times. The chain recombines TRBV10-3 with TRBJ2-5, with D perhaps TRBD2 (5 bases). V was trimmed by 2 bases and J by 3 bases, leaving 13 bases between them. Germline CDR1 ENHRY, CDR2 SYGVKD. CDR3 length equals 15 residues. As DNA, the CDR3 is TGTGCCATCAGTGAGAAAAGGGCCGGGGAAGAGACCCAGTACTTC. Translated: CAISEKRAGEETQYF.